Given below is one TCR beta chain in context. Its matching antigen is unknown. Clones were read by immunoSEQ multiplex PCR, and TCRdb kept only the in-frame ones, dropping some. The sample shows 50,000 or so clones, more than 65% of them seen only once. The data were obtained in a study of OX40 agonist ivuxolimab in advanced cancers. For the study at large: Participants, 65% to 85% male, averaged roughly 59 years of age, ranging from roughly 23 to 80. Under the entry rules, prior anti-PD-1, anti-PD-L1 or anti-CTLA-4 therapy was allowed, and about 40% had some.

The CDR3 covers 15 residues. Per germline, CDR1 KGHSH and CDR2 LQKENI. V lost 6 bases and J 0 bases, leaving 12 bases between the germline ends. Drawing of blood for sampling happened at baseline, at cycle 4 day 1, and at cycle 7 day 1. Points from the study as a whole: Both CD4+ and CD8+ T cell populations in blood had undergone clonal expansion by week 6 at 0.1 to 3.0 mg/kg.

This receptor was obtained from an adult with an advanced solid tumor such as melanoma, head and neck, liver or kidney cancer. The chain recombines TRBV18 with TRBJ1-3; no firm D call. This sample comprised CD4+ or CD8+ T cells sorted from blood, obtained in a trial of the OX40 agonist ivuxolimab. The CDR3 DNA follows: TGTGCCAGCTCCCCTGACGGGCGCTCTGGAAACACCATATATTTT. Residues: CASSPDGRSGNTIYF.